These 13 T cell receptor beta chains share one sample of origin, sequenced in a study of blood T cell repertoires in COVID-19. Here immunoSEQ multiplex PCR was the method, and the copy in TCRdb shows in-frame clones only, minus some. The sample lists roughly 420,000 clones, approximately 90% occurring once. Sequenced sample: PBMCs or T cells enriched from blood (not recorded which). The receptors derive from a woman aged 25 to 39 with acute COVID-19.

The chain links TRBV24-1 to TRBJ2-2; 9 nucleotides align to TRBD1. Germline V gene data show CDR1 as KGHDR and CDR2 as SFDVKD. The CDR3 sequence is 16 residues long. J gave up 3 bases and V 3 bases, and 4 bases lay outside the gene matches. DNA for the CDR3: TGTGCCACCAGTGATCGACAGGGGGGCGACACCGGGGAGCTGTTTTTT. It is translated as CATSDRQGGDTGELFF.

Comments on this clone: No DNA is shown, since the ends of the CDR3 on it are uncertain; the CDR3 is the one TCRdb lists. V gene TRBV21-1 combines with J gene TRBJ2-6; the table names TRBD1, a call not compared with the DNA. TRBV21-1 is a pseudogene. The CDR3 contains 19 residues when both ends are counted. CDR3 loop: CASSLRGVGAGAGANVLTF.

The chain recombines TRBV25-1 with TRBJ1-1; possibly TRBD1 for D (5 bases). This CDR3 has 15 residues. Trimming shortened V by 6 bases and J by 3 bases, and 17 bases separated the two germline ends. Germline lookup yields CDR1 MGHDK and CDR2 SYGVNS. CDR3 loop: CASSDSRAGDTEAFF. CDR3 bases: TGTGCCAGCAGCGATTCAAGGGCGGGGGACACTGAAGCTTTCTTT. The entire variable domain, with the rest obtained from reference TRBV25-1 and TRBJ1-1, is as follows: EADIYQTPRYLVIGTGKKITLECSQTMGHDKMYWYQQDPGMELHLIHYSYGVNSTEKGDLSSESTVSRIRTEHFPLTLESARPSHTSQYLCASSDSRAGDTEAFFGQGTRLTVV.

The chain joins TRBV5-1 to TRBJ1-1, with TRBD1 matching 7 bases. Trimming at V came to 7 bases and at J to 0 bases, leaving 12 bases not matched to a gene. Germline V lookup: CDR1 SGHRS, CDR2 YFSETQ. The CDR3 runs 16 residues. The CDR3: CASQRQGNMMNTEAFF. In DNA, the CDR3 is TGCGCCAGCCAAAGACAGGGTAACATGATGAACACTGAAGCTTTCTTT. The full variable domain, in which reference TRBV5-1 and TRBJ1-1 provide the parts outside the CDR3, is KAGVTQTPRYLIKTRGQQVTLSCSPISGHRSVSWYQQTPGQGLQFLFEYFSETQRNKGNFPGRFSGRQFSNSRSEMNVSTLELGDSALYLCASQRQGNMMNTEAFFGQGTRLTVV.

This clone was found a few times. This chain joins TRBV28 and TRBJ1-2; D is uncertain. This CDR3 has 13 residues. V lost 6 bases and J lost 3, with 11 bases in between. Germline values: CDR1 MDHEN, CDR2 SYDVKM. CDR3 loop: CASSPFRYYGYTF. Here the CDR3 DNA reads TGTGCCAGCAGCCCCTTCCGGTACTATGGCTACACCTTC.

The CDR3 nucleotides read TGTGCCAGCAGGGACAGATTCTCTGGAAACACCATATATTTT. Its protein product is CASRDRFSGNTIYF. This rearrangement joins TRBV28 to TRBJ1-3, with D possibly TRBD1 on 6 matching bases. V lost 6 bases, J lost 0 bases, and 9 bases lay in between. The CDR3 totals 14 residues. CDR1 MDHEN and CDR2 SYDVKM come from the germline V gene.

The chain has TRBV6-5 and TRBJ1-4; D gene unclear. The CDR3 has 14 residues. The V gene lost 2 bases and the J gene lost 6 bases, with 10 bases spanning the gap. In germline, CDR1 is MNHEY, CDR2 SVGAGI. CDR3 sequence reads: CASSYGWGDEKLFF. The CDR3 bases are TGTGCCAGCAGTTACGGTTGGGGAGATGAAAAACTGTTTTTT.

The gene calls are TRBV29-1 and TRBJ2-7; no reliable D call. The germline V and J ends were trimmed by 4 bases and 5 bases, with 9 bases remaining between them. This CDR3 has 11 amino acids. In germline, CDR1 is SQVTM, CDR2 ANQGSEA. The CDR3 coding sequence is TGCAGCGTTGGAGGAGTCCACGAGCAGTACTTC. Its translation is CSVGGVHEQYF.

This chain uses TRBV7-2 with TRBJ2-7; 10 bases fit TRBD1. With 4 bases clipped from V and 1 base from J, the junction kept 7 bases outside the gene matches. Germline V gene data show CDR1 as SGHTA and CDR2 as FQGNSA. The CDR3 contains 16 residues. The CDR3 loop reads CASSSRDRGPSYEQYF. The CDR3 region has the DNA TGTGCCAGCAGCTCAAGAGACAGGGGGCCTTCCTACGAGCAGTACTTC. Full variable domain (missing parts from reference TRBV7-2 and TRBJ2-7): GAGVSQSPSNKVTEKGKDVELRCDPISGHTALYWYRQSLGQGLEFLIYFQGNSAPDKSGLPSDRFSAERTGGSVSTLTIQRTQQEDSAVYLCASSSRDRGPSYEQYFGPGTRLTVT.

V and J are TRBV5-6 and TRBJ1-4; TRBD1 aligns across 7 bases. Trimming removed 2 bases from V and 4 bases from J; junction bases left unmatched: 5. The CDR3 length is 15 residues. Germline CDR1 SGHDT, CDR2 YYEEEE. The CDR3 reads CASSFRGPVNEKLFF. In DNA, the CDR3 is TGTGCCAGCAGCTTTAGGGGGCCAGTTAATGAAAAACTGTTTTTT.

The V and J genes are TRBV6-4 and TRBJ2-3; maybe TRBD2 (5 bases). V was pared by 0 bases and J by 1 base, with 8 bases between. The CDR3 is made up of 15 amino acids. Looked up from germline, CDR1 is MRHNA and CDR2 is SNTAGT. The CDR3 nucleotides read TGTGCCAGCAGTGACTCCGCGGGCCGCACAGATACGCAGTATTTT. It codes for CASSDSAGRTDTQYF.

The rearrangement joins TRBV10-2 to TRBJ1-2; 7 bases agree with TRBD1. Germline CDR1 and CDR2: WSHSY and SAAADI. CDR3 size: 13 residues. The V segment lost 8 bases and the J segment 2 bases; nucleotides outside the gene matches: 5. Here the CDR3 DNA reads TGCGCCAGCGCCCGGGACAGAAACTATGGCTACACCTTC. Its translation is CASARDRNYGYTF.

The chain is built from TRBV24-1 and TRBJ2-1; maybe TRBD2 (5 bases). The CDR3 has 14 residues. Between the trimmed V and J ends, which lost 7 bases and 6 bases, there was a span of 15 bases. Germline V lookup: CDR1 KGHDR, CDR2 SFDVKD. CDR3 in amino acids: CATRGLGEFNEQFF. CDR3 DNA: TGTGCCACCAGAGGACTCGGAGAATTCAATGAGCAGTTCTTC.